This TCR beta chain was obtained from a study of shared clonotypes between healthy human individuals. Study results and limitations: The study found lower generation probabilities in non-shared clonotypes than in those shared by all four donors.

The table came from immunoSEQ multiplex PCR; TCRdb's copy has only in-frame clones and leaves some out. The sample has approximately 2.5 million clones; more than 85% are singletons. Germline CDR1 SGHTA, CDR2 FQGTGA. This CDR3 spans 12 amino acids. V lost 4 bases, J lost 8 bases, and 8 bases lay in between. Only one count was recorded for this clone. Its antigen is not identified. V usage is TRBV7-3 and J usage is TRBJ2-2; D gene unclear. Sequencing was performed on naive CD4+ T cells from PBMCs. As to subset: CD45RA+ positively selected. The clonotype comes from a man between 18 and 35 years old in good health. Some clones in this sample may be carry-over from other donors' samples. The CDR3 sequence: CASSYGRGELFF. The CDR3 coding sequence is TGTGCCAGCAGCTACGGTCGGGGGGAGCTGTTTTTT.